This is a list of T cell receptor beta chains from one sample in a study of brain T cells in children with intractable seizures. Libraries were prepared by immunoSEQ multiplex PCR; TCRdb keeps only in-frame clonotypes and omits some of them. The profile shows about 80,000 clones, around 91% of them singletons. Sequencing used peripheral blood, obtained at surgery. Receptors originate from a girl aged 2 to 9 with Rasmussen encephalitis and intractable seizures. Each CDR3 is given with its conserved first and last residue. Each record gives: J gene, clone size, D gene, V gene, CDR3 DNA, CDR3 protein. A D gene is named only where the DNA matches it firmly. Clone size appears in some rows only: once, few, many, or a class for an expanded clone.

>TRBJ2-2|NA|TRBD2|TRBV3-1/TRBV3-2
TGTGCCAGCAGCTATAGCGGGGGGGCCCGGGAGCTGTTTTTT
CASSYSGGARELFF
>TRBJ2-2|NA|NA|TRBV3-1/TRBV3-2
TGTGCCAGCAGCCTTCTTAGGCCGAACACCGGGGAGCTGTTTTTT
CASSLLRPNTGELFF
>TRBJ2-3|NA|TRBD2|TRBV30
TGTGCCTGGAGTGTTGTCGCGGGGGGGCTCACAGATACGCAGTATTTT
CAWSVVAGGLTDTQYF
>TRBJ2-1|NA|TRBD2|TRBV7-3
TGTGCCAGCAGCCCGGGACTAGCCCCCTACAATGAGCAGTTCTTC
CASSPGLAPYNEQFF
>TRBJ2-7|once|NA|TRBV30
TGTGCCTGGAGGGCGACTAACTCCTACGAGCAGTACTTC
CAWRATNSYEQYF
>TRBJ1-2|once|NA|TRBV6-1
TGTGCCAGCAGTGAAAGGACAAGAAACGGCTACACCTTC
CASSERTRNGYTF
>TRBJ2-5|NA|TRBD1|TRBV6-5
TGTGCCAGCAGTTACTGGGACAGGGGGCGGGAGACCCAGTACTTC
CASSYWDRGRETQYF
>TRBJ1-1|NA|NA|TRBV9
TGTGCCAGCAGCCCCCGGACAGCAGACACTGAAGCTTTCTTT
CASSPRTADTEAFF
>TRBJ1-5|NA|NA|TRBV24-1
TGTGCCACCAGTCCGACAGAAGGAGTTCAGTCCCAGCATTTT
CATSPTEGVQSQHF
>TRBJ1-1|NA|NA|TRBV12-3/TRBV12-4
TGTGCCAGCAGTTTAGGAGGGTTTTCTGAAGCTTTCTTT
CASSLGGFSEAFF
>TRBJ2-5|NA|NA|TRBV4-1
TGCGCCAGCAGCCACGAACTTGGGCGGGAGACCCAGTACTTC
CASSHELGRETQYF
>TRBJ2-3|NA|NA|TRBV5-1
TGCGCCAGCAGCTCTCTAACCTCGGATACGCAGTATTTT
CASSSLTSDTQYF
>TRBJ2-1|NA|TRBD1|TRBV18
TGTGCCAGCTCGGGACAGGGGATCGATGAGCAGTTCTTC
CASSGQGIDEQFF
>TRBJ1-5|once|NA|TRBV2
TGTGCCAGCAGTGGTTCTTATGCCAATCAGCCCCAGCATTTT
CASSGSYANQPQHF
>TRBJ2-1|NA|NA|TRBV12-2
TGTGCAAGTCGCTTGGGAGGGGCCTACAATGAGCAGTTCTTC
CASRLGGAYNEQFF
>TRBJ2-1|once|TRBD2|TRBV27
TGTGCCAGCAGTTCCTCCCTAGCGGCCTACTACAATGAGCAGTTCTTC
CASSSSLAAYYNEQFF
>TRBJ2-1|NA|TRBD1|TRBV27
TGTGCCAGCAGTCCACGGACAGGAGTCGAGCAGTTCTTC
CASSPRTGVEQFF
>TRBJ2-2|few|NA|TRBV9
TGTGCCAGCAGCGTAGAAGGTACGGGATCTAACACCGGGGAGCTGTTTTTT
CASSVEGTGSNTGELFF
>TRBJ2-2|NA|NA|TRBV11-2
TGTGCCAGCAGCTTAGGGGATCTGATAGGGGAGCTGTTTTTT
CASSLGDLIGELFF
>TRBJ2-3|once|NA|TRBV24-1
TGTGCCACCAGTGATCGGGGATCTCAGAGCACAGATACGCAGTATTTT
CATSDRGSQSTDTQYF
>TRBJ2-1|NA|NA|TRBV9
TGTGCCAGCAGCCTACGGAGCTACAATGAGCAGTTCTTC
CASSLRSYNEQFF
>TRBJ1-2|NA|TRBD1|TRBV7-9
TGTGCCAGCAGCCCCGGACAGGGATATGGCTACACCTTC
CASSPGQGYGYTF
>TRBJ2-3|once|TRBD2|TRBV7-6
TGTGCCAGCAGCTTACTAGCGGGAGAGACAAATACGCAGTATTTT
CASSLLAGETNTQYF
>TRBJ2-7|few|TRBD2|TRBV2
TGTGCCAGCAGGGATGGGACTAGCGGAACCTACGAGCAGTACTTC
CASRDGTSGTYEQYF
>TRBJ2-2|NA|TRBD1|TRBV29-1
TGCAGCGTCCGGGACAGAGGGACCGGGGAGCTGTTTTTT
CSVRDRGTGELFF
>TRBJ2-1|NA|NA|TRBV5-1
TGCGCCAGCAGCTTGGGAGGGAGACTGGGATACAATGAGCAGTTCTTC
CASSLGGRLGYNEQFF
>TRBJ1-1|NA|TRBD1|TRBV5-1
TGCGCCAGCAGCTTCAAGGGGACAGGGGGCGCGCCTGCTTTCTTT
CASSFKGTGGAPAFF
>TRBJ2-7|NA|TRBD1|TRBV11-3
TGTGCCAGCAGTCCCCAGGGGCAGGGGGCATCCTACGAGCAGTACTTC
CASSPQGQGASYEQYF
>TRBJ1-2|once|NA|TRBV30
TGTGCCTGGAGTGTAGGACGCTTGGGCTACACCTTC
CAWSVGRLGYTF
>TRBJ1-1|medium-sized|TRBD1|TRBV18
TGTGCCAGCTCACCTCCCCCAACAGGGGCGTACACTGAAGCTTTCTTT
CASSPPPTGAYTEAFF
>TRBJ2-7|NA|NA|TRBV7-8
TGTGCCAGCAGTTCACCCGGGAAGTCGGCTTTCTACGAGCAGTACTTC
CASSSPGKSAFYEQYF
>TRBJ1-2|NA|TRBD1|TRBV5-1
TGCGCCAGCAGCTCCTGGCCCGGGACAGGGCTAAATAGCTACACCTTC
CASSSWPGTGLNSYTF
>TRBJ2-7|once|NA|TRBV10-2
TGCGCCAGCAGTACCTCAGGGGCCTCTTACGAGCAGTACTTC
CASSTSGASYEQYF
>TRBJ1-5|NA|NA|TRBV28
TGTGCCAGCAGTTTGATCGCCCAGCCCCAGCATTTT
CASSLIAQPQHF
>TRBJ1-2|NA|NA|TRBV29-1
TGCAGCGTTGAAGGTCGGGCCAGGATGGATGGCTACACCTTC
CSVEGRARMDGYTF
>TRBJ1-6|NA|TRBD1|TRBV9
TGTGCCAGCAGCGTGGGGAGGACAGGGACTTATTCACCCCTCCACTTT
CASSVGRTGTYSPLHF
>TRBJ2-2|few|NA|TRBV30
TGTGCCTGGACTCGGGGCCGCGGGCGATGGACCGGGGAGCTGTTTTTT
CAWTRGRGRWTGELFF
>TRBJ1-5|NA|NA|TRBV2
TGTGCCAGCAGCGTGGACGGTAGCAATCAGCCCCAGCATTTT
CASSVDGSNQPQHF
>TRBJ1-1|NA|NA|TRBV11-2
TGTGCCAGCAGCCCGACCGGGACTAATTATAACACTGAAGCTTTCTTT
CASSPTGTNYNTEAFF
>TRBJ2-1|NA|NA|TRBV29-1
TGCAGCGTTGATATGCGGACCTCGGGGTCCTACAATGAGCAGTTCTTC
CSVDMRTSGSYNEQFF
>TRBJ1-5|few|NA|TRBV9
TGTGCCAGCAGCGTAGCAGGGGTCGGCAATCAGCCCCAGCATTTT
CASSVAGVGNQPQHF
>TRBJ2-2|NA|TRBD2|TRBV27
TGTGCCAGCAGGCCACTAGCGGGGGGCTTAAACACCGGGGAGCTGTTTTTT
CASRPLAGGLNTGELFF
>TRBJ2-3|NA|TRBD2|TRBV7-8
TGTGCCAGCAGCTTATCCAGGGTCGGACTAGCGGGACCCACAGATACGCAGTATTTT
CASSLSRVGLAGPTDTQYF
>TRBJ2-3|NA|NA|TRBV18
TGTGCCAGCTCACCATACGCAGATACGCAGTATTTT
CASSPYADTQYF
>TRBJ1-4|NA|NA|TRBV6-5
TGTGCCAGCAGTGACTCCAGGACAGATGAAAAACTGTTTTTT
CASSDSRTDEKLFF
>TRBJ2-1|NA|NA|TRBV9
TGTGCCAGCAGCGTAGCAGGTCGAGGTCTATCCTACAATGAGCAGTTCTTC
CASSVAGRGLSYNEQFF
>TRBJ1-1|NA|TRBD1|TRBV4-1
TGCGCCAGCAGCCCCATTATCGGGACAGGGGGAAACACTGAAGCTTTCTTT
CASSPIIGTGGNTEAFF
>TRBJ1-6|NA|NA|TRBV30
TGTGCCTGGAGTGTACCGGGTGGCAGGGGAAGATCACCCCTCCACTTT
CAWSVPGGRGRSPLHF
>TRBJ2-1|NA|NA|TRBV29-1
TGCAGCGGTGGGTTAGGACCGACTACAACCGCGTTCTTC
CSGGLGPTTTAFF
>TRBJ2-5|NA|NA|TRBV7-9
TGTGCCAGCAGCTTAAGCAGACCCGAGACCCAGTACTTC
CASSLSRPETQYF
>TRBJ1-2|NA|NA|TRBV18
TGTGCCAGCTCAGAAAAAAGCCGACAGTTTACAGCTAACTATGGCTACACCTTC
CASSEKSRQFTANYGYTF
>TRBJ1-1|NA|TRBD1|TRBV18
TGTGCCAGCTCACCAGGGACAGTTGGGACTGAAGCTTTCTTT
CASSPGTVGTEAFF
>TRBJ1-5|NA|NA|TRBV6-1
TGTGCCAGCAGTGAATTCGATCAGCCCCAGCATTTT
CASSEFDQPQHF